This TCR beta chain was found in a study of T cell repertoires in cytomegalovirus infection. Study at large: It can be stated that public TCR beta signatures indicated CMV infection as well as a matching HLA type.

The V end was cut by 5 bases, the J end by 0 bases, with 12 bases between. CDR1 and CDR2 from the germline V gene are SSHAT and FNYEAQ (reference sequence). This CDR3 has 15 residues. There are many counts of this clonotype. Its specificity is unknown. Findings of the study overall: Carriers of CMV and the relevant HLA type were discriminated by public TCR beta frequency. HLA-C-restricted CMV clonotypes gave the most frequent clonotype in two of eight donors.

A single record per CDR3 protein comes from TCRdb applying MiXCR to the reads. Among 310,000 or so distinct CDR3 sequences listed, roughly 25% were seen once. The receptor's source is a human donor in good health (CMV status not recorded). Some clones in this sample may be carry-over from other donors' samples. The gene calls are TRBV7-7 and TRBJ2-3; D unclear. Material: cultured PBMCs, obtained from culture after CMV antigen stimulation. The DNA for the CDR3 is TGTGCCAGCAGCCCCGCGAGTGGAAGCACAGATACGCAGTATTTT. This sequence encodes CASSPASGSTDTQYF.